What follows is one T cell receptor (beta chain) and its context. The table came from immunoSEQ multiplex PCR; TCRdb's copy has only in-frame clones and leaves some out. Of more than 150,000 clones in the sample, roughly 72% were seen once. This specimen comes from a study of cytotoxic CD8 clonotypes in ibrutinib-treated CLL. CDR1 is MGHRA, CDR2 YSYEKL, per germline. This CDR3 is 13 amino acids long. Between the trimmed V and J ends, which lost 4 bases and 4 bases, there was a span of 10 bases. The chain links TRBV4-1 to TRBJ2-5, with D perhaps TRBD2 (6 bases). The material sequenced was PBMCs, taken after 24 months of ibrutinib treatment. The sequence came from a human donor with chronic lymphocytic leukemia. CDR3 DNA sequence: TGCGCCAGCAGCCGTGGGACTTTAGAGACCCAGTACTTC. Its translation: CASSRGTLETQYF.